Listed here are 20 T cell receptor beta chains from one sample, sequenced in a study of TIL therapy for anti-PD-1-resistant metastatic lung cancer (dated by TCRdb to the early 2020s). Taken with the paper, the label for time point translates to: pre-treatment sample, taken before nivolumab and TIL therapy. TCR beta CDR3 regions were amplified from genomic DNA with the immunoSEQ v3 hsTCRB kit using bias-controlled multiplex PCR. This is the immuneACCESS table as TCRdb keeps it, with only in-frame sequences that have V and J called. A part of the clones is gone; compared with another copy, unresolved V genes explain less than half, and the rest is unexplained. This sample holds approximately 60,000 clones; more than 60% were observed only once. The ten largest account for 1.5% to 2% of the sample. The sample consisted of blood, taken at baseline. The source is a person aged 25-79 years with non-small cell lung cancer.

CDR3 region: CASRSLSGGAIHEQYF. The CDR3 nucleotides are TGTGCCAGCAGGAGCCTCAGCGGGGGGGCCATCCACGAGCAGTACTTC. The chain uses TRBV28 and TRBJ2-7; 10 bases align to TRBD2. Per the germline V gene, CDR1 is MDHEN and CDR2 is SYDVKM. The CDR3 runs 16 residues. The V and J ends lost 6 bases and 5 bases, in that order; junction bases with no gene match: 13.

J is TRBJ2-2 and V is TRBV28; the D gene is possibly TRBD1 (8 bases). The germline gives CDR1 MDHEN, CDR2 SYDVKM. The CDR3 runs 15 residues. The V end lost 5 bases, the J end lost 4 bases, and 14 bases lay between the germline ends. The CDR3 nucleotides are TGTGCCAGCAGTAACAGGGGGAGGGGCACCGGGGAGCTGTTTTTT. Its protein is CASSNRGRGTGELFF.

The chain combines TRBV7-2 with TRBJ2-3, with 9 bases identical to TRBD2. Trimming removed 0 bases from V and 1 base from J; junction bases left unmatched: 8. Germline V CDR1 and CDR2: SGHTA, FQGNSA. CDR3 length equals 18 residues. CDR3 sequence: CASSLAGGSGRRTDTQYF. The DNA of the CDR3 is TGTGCCAGCAGCTTAGCGGGCGGTAGCGGGAGACGCACAGATACGCAGTATTTT.

The rearrangement uses TRBV4-2 and TRBJ2-2; unclear D gene. CDR3 length: 11 amino acids. V was cut by 1 base and J by 9 bases, with 3 bases left in between. Germline CDR1 LGHNA, CDR2 YNFKEQ. The CDR3 DNA sequence: TGTGCCAGCAGCCAAGGGTGGGAGCTGTTTTTT. Translating it yields CASSQGWELFF.

This clone was counted between two and nine times. The genes are TRBV10-1 and TRBJ1-1, with 7 bases lining up with TRBD1. The junction had 3 bases not matched to a gene; V was cut back by 7 bases and J by 1 base. CDR3 length: 13 residues. CDR1 and CDR2 (germline): WNHNN, SYGVQD (reference sequence). CDR3: CASTNRGNTEAFF. CDR3 nucleotides: TGCGCCAGCACTAACAGGGGGAACACTGAAGCTTTCTTT.

This clone came up many times. V and J are TRBV28 and TRBJ2-7, with 7 bases aligning to TRBD1. J lost 5 bases, V lost 5 bases, and 6 bases had no gene match. The germline V gene has CDR1 MDHEN and CDR2 SYDVKM. The CDR3 consists of 13 residues. The CDR3 reads CASSPATGNEQYF. CDR3 DNA: TGTGCCAGCAGTCCCGCGACAGGGAACGAGCAGTACTTC.

This sequence joins TRBV7-9 and TRBJ2-7, with TRBD1 matching 9 bases. The length of the CDR3 is 14 residues. With V trimmed by 5 bases and J by 5 bases, 7 bases remained unmatched. In germline, CDR1 is SEHNR, CDR2 FQNEAQ (reference sequence). CDR3 DNA sequence: TGTGCCAGCAGCCCCTGGACAGGGGAGAACGAGCAGTACTTC. Amino acids: CASSPWTGENEQYF. Full variable domain (missing parts from reference TRBV7-9 and TRBJ2-7): DTGVSQNPRHKITKRGQNVTFRCDPISEHNRLYWYRQTLGQGPEFLTYFQNEAQLEKSRLLSDRFSAERPKGSFSTLEIQRTEQGDSAMYLCASSPWTGENEQYFGPGTRLTVT.

The chain joins TRBV19 to TRBJ1-4, with 7 nucleotides matching TRBD1. Germline lookup yields CDR1 LNHDA and CDR2 SQIVND (reference sequence). After removal of 6 bases from V and 12 bases from J, the junction contained 7 bases not matched to a gene. CDR3 length equals 12 residues. The DNA for the CDR3 is TGTGCCAGTAGCCAACAGGGGCCTGAACTGTTTTTT. Translated, it gives CASSQQGPELFF.

The J gene is TRBJ1-2, the V gene TRBV7-2; D unresolved. Germline CDR1 reads SGHTA; CDR2 reads FQGNSA. CDR3 length equals 14 residues. Between the trimmed V and J ends, which lost 2 bases and 0 bases, there was a span of 7 bases. The CDR3 nucleotides are TGTGCCAGCAGCTTAACGACTGCTAACTATGGCTACACCTTC. It encodes CASSLTTANYGYTF.

This CDR3 is CASSSPPGSHTSYEQYF. CDR3 bases: TGTGCCAGCAGCTCCCCCCCGGGAAGCCATACCTCCTACGAGCAGTACTTC. V and J are TRBV7-2 and TRBJ2-7; possible D gene TRBD2, 5 bases. Germline V gene lookup returns CDR1 SGHTA and CDR2 FQGNSA. This CDR3 spans 17 amino acids. V dropped 4 bases and J dropped 0 bases, with 19 bases sitting between them.

This clone was counted between two and nine times. V usage is TRBV7-9 and J usage is TRBJ2-7; 8 positions match TRBD2. Germline V gene sequence: CDR1 SEHNR, CDR2 FQNEAQ (reference sequence). The V gene end was trimmed by 2 bases and the J gene end by 2 bases; junction bases not matched to a gene: 11. The CDR3 is made up of 17 amino acids. CDR3 sequence reads: CASSLRGGGTAAYEQYF. The CDR3 DNA is TGTGCCAGCAGCTTAAGGGGCGGGGGGACCGCGGCCTACGAGCAGTACTTC.

The chain couples TRBV9 to TRBJ1-4; TRBD1 is a possible D gene (5 bases). The CDR3 runs 15 residues. Germline CDR1 reads SGDLS; CDR2 reads YYNGEE. With 1 base removed from V and 7 bases from J, the gap between germline ends came to 14 bases. The CDR3 DNA follows: TGTGCCAGCAGCGTACAGGGAAGGGGAGGTGAAAAACTGTTTTTT. Translation gives CASSVQGRGGEKLFF. The complete variable domain, with remaining parts taken from reference TRBV9 and TRBJ1-4, reads DSGVTQTPKHLITATGQRVTLRCSPRSGDLSVYWYQQSLDQGLQFLIQYYNGEERAKGNILERFSAQQFPDLHSELNLSSLELGDSALYFCASSVQGRGGEKLFFGSGTQLSVL.

In nucleotides, the CDR3 is TGCGCCAGCAGCCCTTATCTCGGGTCGGCCACAGATACGCAGTATTTT. This sequence encodes CASSPYLGSATDTQYF. V and J are TRBV4-3 and TRBJ2-3; the D is unclear. The CDR3 totals 16 residues. Germline V gene data show CDR1 as LGHNA and CDR2 as YSLEER. Between the trimmed V and J ends, which lost 4 bases and 2 bases, there was a span of 16 bases.

This clone appeared a few times. The chain links TRBV5-1 to TRBJ2-7; 7 bases line up with TRBD2. CDR1 and CDR2 from the germline V gene are SGHRS and YFSETQ. V lost 6 bases, J lost 2 bases, and 11 bases stayed unmatched. CDR3 length: 15 residues. CDR3 region: CASNFSPGLTYEQYF. CDR3 coding DNA: TGCGCCAGCAACTTCTCTCCGGGACTAACCTACGAGCAGTACTTC. Drawing the rest from reference TRBV5-1 and TRBJ2-7, the complete variable domain is KAGVTQTPRYLIKTRGQQVTLSCSPISGHRSVSWYQQTPGQGLQFLFEYFSETQRNKGNFPGRFSGRQFSNSRSEMNVSTLELGDSALYLCASNFSPGLTYEQYFGPGTRLTVT.

The J gene is TRBJ1-2, the V gene TRBV28, with 12 positions matching TRBD1. V gave up 8 bases and J gave up 8 bases; unmatched junction bases: 9. This CDR3 region has 14 residues. Germline V gene data show CDR1 as MDHEN and CDR2 as SYDVKM. The CDR3 nucleotides read TGTGCCAGCCGCCAGGGACAGGGGGCGAGAGGCTACACCTTC. Protein sequence: CASRQGQGARGYTF.

This clone was counted once. The rearrangement joins TRBV6-1 to TRBJ1-2; the D is unclear. The germline V gene encodes CDR1 MNHNS and CDR2 SASEGT. The CDR3 has 18 amino acids. Trimming cost V 4 bases and J 4 bases, with 25 bases left between them. DNA for the CDR3: TGTGCCAGCAGTGGCCGGGCCGTCTCAAAGGCCCTTTTCTATGGCTACACCTTC. It encodes CASSGRAVSKALFYGYTF.

The rearrangement links TRBV7-9 to TRBJ1-2; D not certain. Germline V gene data show CDR1 as SEHNR and CDR2 as FQNEAQ (reference sequence). The V gene lost 1 base and the J gene lost 8 bases, with 8 bases spanning the gap. The CDR3 is 12 amino acids. The CDR3: CASSLEVRGYTF. The DNA of the CDR3 is TGTGCCAGCAGCTTAGAAGTGCGAGGCTACACCTTC.

The V and J genes are TRBV11-2 and TRBJ2-1; TRBD2 matches 7 bases. The CDR3 runs to 15 residues. V gave up 0 bases and J gave up 8 bases; unmatched junction bases: 7. Germline lookup yields CDR1 SGHAT and CDR2 FQNNGV. The CDR3 coding sequence is TGTGCCAGCAGCTTAGAGGAGGGGAGGGGCTATGAGCAGTTCTTC. As protein: CASSLEEGRGYEQFF.

Only a few counts were recorded for this clone. The chain uses TRBV5-4 and TRBJ1-5, with TRBD1 matching 8 bases. Germline V gives CDR1 SGHNT, CDR2 YYREEE (reference sequence). CDR3 length equals 15 residues. V lost 4 bases and J lost 2; bases outside the gene matches: 5. CDR3 sequence: CASSKGTGGNQPQHF. The CDR3 region has the DNA TGTGCCAGCAGCAAAGGGACAGGAGGCAATCAGCCCCAGCATTTT.

The rearrangement links TRBV6-5 to TRBJ2-3; D remains ambiguous. This CDR3 has 14 amino acids. Germline V gene lookup returns CDR1 MNHEY and CDR2 SVGAGI. V was shortened by 6 bases and J by 6 bases, with 16 bases between the two germline ends. This chain's CDR3 is CASSLLQTPDTQYF. The CDR3 DNA sequence: TGTGCCAGCAGCCTACTCCAGACTCCCGATACGCAGTATTTT.